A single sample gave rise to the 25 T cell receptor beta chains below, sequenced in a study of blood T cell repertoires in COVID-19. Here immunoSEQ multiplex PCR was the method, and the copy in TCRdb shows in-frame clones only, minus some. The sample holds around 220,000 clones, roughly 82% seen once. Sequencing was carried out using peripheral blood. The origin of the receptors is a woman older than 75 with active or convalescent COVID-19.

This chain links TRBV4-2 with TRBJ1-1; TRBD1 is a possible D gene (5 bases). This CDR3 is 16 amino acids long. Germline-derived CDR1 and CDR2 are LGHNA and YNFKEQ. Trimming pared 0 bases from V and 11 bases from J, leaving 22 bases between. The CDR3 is CASSQDHQGGTFQAFF. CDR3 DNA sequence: TGTGCCAGCAGCCAAGATCATCAGGGAGGAACGTTCCAGGCTTTCTTT.

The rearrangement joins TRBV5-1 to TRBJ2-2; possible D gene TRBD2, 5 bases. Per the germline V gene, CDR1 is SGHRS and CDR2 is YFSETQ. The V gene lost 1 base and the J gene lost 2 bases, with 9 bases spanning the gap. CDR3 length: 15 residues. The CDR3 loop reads CASSLSRGNTGELFF. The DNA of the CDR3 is TGCGCCAGCAGCTTGTCCCGGGGAAACACCGGGGAGCTGTTTTTT.

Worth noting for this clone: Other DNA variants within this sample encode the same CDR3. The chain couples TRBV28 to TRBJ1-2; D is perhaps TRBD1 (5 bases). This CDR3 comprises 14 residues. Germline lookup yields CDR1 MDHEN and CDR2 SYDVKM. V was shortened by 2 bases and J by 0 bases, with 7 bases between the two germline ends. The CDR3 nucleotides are TGTGCCAGCAGTTTAGGGGCGGCTAACTATGGCTACACCTTC. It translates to CASSLGAANYGYTF.

CDR3: CAWSVQAAWNEKLFF. CDR3 nucleotide sequence: TGTGCCTGGAGTGTACAGGCCGCCTGGAATGAAAAACTGTTTTTT. V usage is TRBV30 and J usage is TRBJ1-4, with TRBD1 as a possible D gene (5 bases). Per germline, CDR1 GTSNPN and CDR2 SVGIG (reference sequence). Trimming stripped 0 bases from V and 5 bases from J, with 13 bases between. This CDR3 contains 15 residues.

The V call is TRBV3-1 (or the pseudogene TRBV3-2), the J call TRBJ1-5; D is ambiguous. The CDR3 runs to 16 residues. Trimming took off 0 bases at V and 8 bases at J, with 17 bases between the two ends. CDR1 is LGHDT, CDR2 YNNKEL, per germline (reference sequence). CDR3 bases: TGTGCCAGCAGCCAAGAAGGGAGTGGAGGGCGGGAGCCCCAGCATTTT. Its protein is CASSQEGSGGREPQHF.

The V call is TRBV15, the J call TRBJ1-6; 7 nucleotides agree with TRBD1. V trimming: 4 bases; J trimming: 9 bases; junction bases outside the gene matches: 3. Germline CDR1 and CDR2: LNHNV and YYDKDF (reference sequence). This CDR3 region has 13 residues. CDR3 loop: CATSMTGFSPLHF. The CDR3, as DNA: TGTGCCACCAGCATGACAGGGTTTTCACCCCTCCACTTT.

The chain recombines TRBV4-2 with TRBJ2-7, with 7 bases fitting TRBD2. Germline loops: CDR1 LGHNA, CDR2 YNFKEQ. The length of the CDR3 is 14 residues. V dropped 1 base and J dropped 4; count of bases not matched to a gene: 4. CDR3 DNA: TGTGCCAGCAGCCAAGGGGAGGGGAGTTACGAGCAGTACTTC. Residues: CASSQGEGSYEQYF.

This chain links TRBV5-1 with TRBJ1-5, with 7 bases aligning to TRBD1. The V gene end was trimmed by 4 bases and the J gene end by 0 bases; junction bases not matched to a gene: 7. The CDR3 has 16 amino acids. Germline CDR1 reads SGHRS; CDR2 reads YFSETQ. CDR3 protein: CASSTGTGDSNQPQHF. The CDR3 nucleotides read TGCGCCAGCAGCACCGGAACAGGGGATAGCAATCAGCCCCAGCATTTT.

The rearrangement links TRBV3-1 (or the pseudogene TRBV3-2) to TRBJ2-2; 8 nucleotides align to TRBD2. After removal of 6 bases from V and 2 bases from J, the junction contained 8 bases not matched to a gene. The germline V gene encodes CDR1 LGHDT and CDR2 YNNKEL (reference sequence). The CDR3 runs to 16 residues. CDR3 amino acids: CASRRDSGANTGELFF. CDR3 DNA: TGTGCCAGCAGGAGGGATAGCGGGGCTAACACCGGGGAGCTGTTTTTT.

The CDR3 bases are TGTGCCAGCAGCCTATCGGCGGTGAACACTGAAGCTTTCTTT. Protein: CASSLSAVNTEAFF. The chain recombines TRBV7-9 with TRBJ1-1; D gene ambiguous. V gave up 5 bases and J gave up 0 bases, with 10 bases separating them. Germline loops: CDR1 SEHNR, CDR2 FQNEAQ (reference sequence). This CDR3 has 14 amino acids.

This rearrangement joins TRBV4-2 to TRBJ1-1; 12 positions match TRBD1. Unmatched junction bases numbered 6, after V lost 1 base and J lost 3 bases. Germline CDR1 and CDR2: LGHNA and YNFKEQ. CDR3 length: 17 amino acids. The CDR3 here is CASSQGDRGRSYTEAFF. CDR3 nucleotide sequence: TGTGCCAGCAGCCAAGGGGACAGGGGGCGGTCTTACACTGAAGCTTTCTTT.

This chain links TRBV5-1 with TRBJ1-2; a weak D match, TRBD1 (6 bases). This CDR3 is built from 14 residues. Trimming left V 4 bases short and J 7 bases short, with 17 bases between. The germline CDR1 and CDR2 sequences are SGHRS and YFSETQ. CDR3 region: CASSLGGAFSGYTF. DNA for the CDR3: TGCGCCAGCAGCCTGGGGGGCGCGTTCTCTGGCTACACCTTC.

CDR3 in DNA: TGTGCCAGCAGTTTATACGGGACAGGGGGGTCACCCCTCCACTTT. Its translation: CASSLYGTGGSPLHF. This chain connects TRBV28 to TRBJ1-6; 11 bases agree with TRBD1. Germline loops: CDR1 MDHEN, CDR2 SYDVKM. The trim removed 1 base at V and 10 bases at J, leaving 3 bases unmatched. The CDR3 covers 15 residues.

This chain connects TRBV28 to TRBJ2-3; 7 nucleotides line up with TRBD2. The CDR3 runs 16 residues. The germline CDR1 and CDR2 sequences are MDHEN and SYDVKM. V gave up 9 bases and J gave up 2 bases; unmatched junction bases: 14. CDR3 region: CASHVTASGNTDTQYF. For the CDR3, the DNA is TGTGCCAGTCATGTGACGGCTAGCGGAAACACAGATACGCAGTATTTT. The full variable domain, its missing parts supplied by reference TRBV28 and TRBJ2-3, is DVKVTQSSRYLVKRTGEKVFLECVQDMDHENMFWYRQDPGLGLRLIYFSYDVKMKEKGDIPEGYSVSREKKERFSLILESASTNQTSMYLCASHVTASGNTDTQYFGPGTRLTVL.

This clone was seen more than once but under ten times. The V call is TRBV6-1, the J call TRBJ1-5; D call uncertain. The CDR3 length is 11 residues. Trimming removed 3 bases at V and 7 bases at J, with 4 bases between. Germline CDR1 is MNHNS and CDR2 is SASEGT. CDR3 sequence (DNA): TGTGCCAGCAGTGACCGGCAGCCCCAGCATTTT. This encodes CASSDRQPQHF.

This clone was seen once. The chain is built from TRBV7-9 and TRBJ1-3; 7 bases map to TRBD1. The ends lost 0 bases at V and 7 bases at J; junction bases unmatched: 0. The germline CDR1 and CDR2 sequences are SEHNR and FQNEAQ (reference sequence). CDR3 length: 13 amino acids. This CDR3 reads CASSLAQGNTIYF. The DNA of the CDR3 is TGTGCCAGCAGCTTAGCACAGGGGAACACCATATATTTT.

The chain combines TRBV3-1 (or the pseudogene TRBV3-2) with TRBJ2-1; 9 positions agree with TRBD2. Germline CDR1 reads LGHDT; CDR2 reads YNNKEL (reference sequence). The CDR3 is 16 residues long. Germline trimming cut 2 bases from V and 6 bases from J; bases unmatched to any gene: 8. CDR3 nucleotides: TGTGCCAGCAGCCAAAGCTTCGGGACTAGCCGCAATGAGCAGTTCTTC. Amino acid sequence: CASSQSFGTSRNEQFF.

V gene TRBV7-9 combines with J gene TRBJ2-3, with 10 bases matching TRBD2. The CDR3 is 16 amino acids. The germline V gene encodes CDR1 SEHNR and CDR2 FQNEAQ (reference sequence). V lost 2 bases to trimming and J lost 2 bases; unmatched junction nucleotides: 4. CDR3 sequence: CASSLRLAGDTDTQYF. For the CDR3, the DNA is TGTGCCAGCAGCTTAAGGCTAGCGGGAGACACAGATACGCAGTATTTT.

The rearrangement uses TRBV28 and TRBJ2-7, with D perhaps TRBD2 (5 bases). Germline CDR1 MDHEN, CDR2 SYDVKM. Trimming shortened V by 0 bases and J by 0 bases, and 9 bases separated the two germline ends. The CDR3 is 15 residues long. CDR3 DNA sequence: TGTGCCAGCAGTTTATGGGGGAGTTCCTCCTACGAGCAGTACTTC. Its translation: CASSLWGSSSYEQYF.

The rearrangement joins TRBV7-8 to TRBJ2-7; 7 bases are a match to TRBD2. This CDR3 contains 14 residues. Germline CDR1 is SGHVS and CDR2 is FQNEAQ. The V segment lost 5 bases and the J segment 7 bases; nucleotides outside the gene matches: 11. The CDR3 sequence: CASSRAGTLSEQYF. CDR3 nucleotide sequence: TGTGCCAGCAGCCGAGCGGGGACTCTGAGTGAGCAGTACTTC. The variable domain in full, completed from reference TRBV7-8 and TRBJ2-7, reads GAGVSQSPRYKVAKRGQDVALRCDPISGHVSLFWYQQALGQGPEFLTYFQNEAQLDKSGLPSDRFFAERPEGSVSTLKIQRTQQEDSAVYLCASSRAGTLSEQYFGPGTRLTVT.

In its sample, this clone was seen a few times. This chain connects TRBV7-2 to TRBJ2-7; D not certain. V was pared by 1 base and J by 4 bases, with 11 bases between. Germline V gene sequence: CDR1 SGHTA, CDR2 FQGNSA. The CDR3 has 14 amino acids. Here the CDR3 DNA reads TGTGCCAGCAGCTTAGGCGGAGCCCTATACGAGCAGTACTTC. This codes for CASSLGGALYEQYF.

CDR3 DNA: TGTGCCAGCAGTTTAACAGGTCAGGGGTCGATCGGGGAGCTGTTTTTT. This sequence encodes CASSLTGQGSIGELFF. The chain combines TRBV28 with TRBJ2-2; D perhaps matches TRBD1 (6 bases). This CDR3 has 16 residues. The germline V and J ends were trimmed by 2 bases and 7 bases, with 17 bases remaining between them. Germline assignment: CDR1 MDHEN and CDR2 SYDVKM.

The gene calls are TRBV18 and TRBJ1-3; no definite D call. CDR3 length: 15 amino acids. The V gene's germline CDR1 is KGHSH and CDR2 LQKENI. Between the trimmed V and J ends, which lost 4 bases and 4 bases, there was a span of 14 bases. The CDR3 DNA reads TGTGCCAGCTCACTAATCGAGGGAACAGGAAACACCATATATTTT. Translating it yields CASSLIEGTGNTIYF.

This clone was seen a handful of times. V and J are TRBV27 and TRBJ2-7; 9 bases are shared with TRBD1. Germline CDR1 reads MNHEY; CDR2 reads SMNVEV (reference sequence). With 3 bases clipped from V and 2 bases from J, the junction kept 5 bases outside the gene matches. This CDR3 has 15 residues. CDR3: CASSLSGTGPYEQYF. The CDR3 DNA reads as TGTGCCAGCAGTTTGTCCGGGACAGGGCCCTACGAGCAGTACTTC.

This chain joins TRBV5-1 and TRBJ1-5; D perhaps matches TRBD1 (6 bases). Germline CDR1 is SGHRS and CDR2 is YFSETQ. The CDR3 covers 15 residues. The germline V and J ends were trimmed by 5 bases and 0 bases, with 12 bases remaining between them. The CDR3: CASRAGADSNQPQHF. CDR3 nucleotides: TGCGCCAGCAGAGCAGGGGCGGATAGCAATCAGCCCCAGCATTTT.